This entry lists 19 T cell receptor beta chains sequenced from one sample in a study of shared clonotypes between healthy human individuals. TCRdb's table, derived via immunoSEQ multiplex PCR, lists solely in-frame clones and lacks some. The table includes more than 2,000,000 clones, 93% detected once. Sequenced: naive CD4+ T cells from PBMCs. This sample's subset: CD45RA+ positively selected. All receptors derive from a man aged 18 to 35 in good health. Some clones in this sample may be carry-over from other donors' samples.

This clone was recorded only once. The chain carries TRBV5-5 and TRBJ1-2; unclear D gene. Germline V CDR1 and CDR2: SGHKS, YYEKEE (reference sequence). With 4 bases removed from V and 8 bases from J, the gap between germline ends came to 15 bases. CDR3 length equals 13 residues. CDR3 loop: CASSRREREGYTF. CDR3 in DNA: TGTGCCAGCAGCCGGCGGGAGCGTGAAGGCTACACCTTC.

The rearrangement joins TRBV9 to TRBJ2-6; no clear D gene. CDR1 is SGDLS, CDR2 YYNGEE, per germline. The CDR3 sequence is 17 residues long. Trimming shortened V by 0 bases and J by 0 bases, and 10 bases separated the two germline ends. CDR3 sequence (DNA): TGTGCCAGCAGCGTAGACAGCGCCAGCTCTGGGGCCAACGTCCTGACTTTC. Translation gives CASSVDSASSGANVLTF.

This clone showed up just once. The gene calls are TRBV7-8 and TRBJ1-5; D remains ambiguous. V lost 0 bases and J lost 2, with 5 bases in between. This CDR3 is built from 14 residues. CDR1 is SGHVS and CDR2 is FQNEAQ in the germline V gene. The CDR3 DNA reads TGTGCCAGCAGCTTAGCTGGTGGCAATCAGCCCCAGCATTTT. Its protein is CASSLAGGNQPQHF.

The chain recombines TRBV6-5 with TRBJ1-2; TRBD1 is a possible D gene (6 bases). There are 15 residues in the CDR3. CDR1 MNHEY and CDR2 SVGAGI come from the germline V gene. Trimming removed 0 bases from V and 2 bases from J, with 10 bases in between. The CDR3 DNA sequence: TGTGCCAGCAGTTACTCGGGCAGGGGCAACTATGGCTACACCTTC. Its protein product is CASSYSGRGNYGYTF.

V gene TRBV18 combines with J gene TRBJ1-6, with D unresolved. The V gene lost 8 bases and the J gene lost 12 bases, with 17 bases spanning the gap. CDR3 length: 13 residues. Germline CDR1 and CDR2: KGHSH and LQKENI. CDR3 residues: CASKRSRELPLHF. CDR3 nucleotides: TGTGCCAGCAAACGAAGCAGAGAACTACCCCTCCACTTT. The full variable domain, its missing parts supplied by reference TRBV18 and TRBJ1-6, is NAGVMQNPRHLVRRRGQEARLRCSPMKGHSHVYWYRQLPEEGLKFMVYLQKENIIDESGMPKERFSAEFPKEGPSILRIQQVVRGDSAAYFCASKRSRELPLHFGNGTRLTVT.

The CDR3, as DNA: TGTGCCAGCAGTGACCGGGACAGCCGCTCACGGGAGCTGTTTTTT. Protein sequence: CASSDRDSRSRELFF. This chain links TRBV6-6 with TRBJ2-2; 7 bases fit TRBD1. The CDR3 length is 15 residues. Per germline, CDR1 MNHNY and CDR2 SVGAGI (reference sequence). The ends lost 5 bases at V and 9 bases at J; junction bases unmatched: 12.

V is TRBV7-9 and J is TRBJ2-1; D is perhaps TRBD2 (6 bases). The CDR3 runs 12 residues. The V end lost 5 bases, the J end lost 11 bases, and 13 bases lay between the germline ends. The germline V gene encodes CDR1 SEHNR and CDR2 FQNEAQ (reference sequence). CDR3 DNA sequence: TGTGCCAGCAGCCTAGGGGCGGGACAGCAGTTCTTC. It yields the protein CASSLGAGQQFF.

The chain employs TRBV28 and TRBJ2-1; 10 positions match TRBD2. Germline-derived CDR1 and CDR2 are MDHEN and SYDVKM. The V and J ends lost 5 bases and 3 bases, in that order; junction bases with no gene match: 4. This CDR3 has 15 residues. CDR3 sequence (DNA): TGTGCCAGCAGTCTAGCGGGAGCGGTCTACAATGAGCAGTTCTTC. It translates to CASSLAGAVYNEQFF. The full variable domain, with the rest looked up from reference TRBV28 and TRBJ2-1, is DVKVTQSSRYLVKRTGEKVFLECVQDMDHENMFWYRQDPGLGLRLIYFSYDVKMKEKGDIPEGYSVSREKKERFSLILESASTNQTSMYLCASSLAGAVYNEQFFGPGTRLTVL.

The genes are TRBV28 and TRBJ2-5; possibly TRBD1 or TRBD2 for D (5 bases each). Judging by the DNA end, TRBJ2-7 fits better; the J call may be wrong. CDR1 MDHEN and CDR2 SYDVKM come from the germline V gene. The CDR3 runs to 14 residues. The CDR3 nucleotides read TGTGCCACCAGGGTCGGACTTGTATTGAACGAGCAGTACTTC. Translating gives CATRVGLVLNEQYF.

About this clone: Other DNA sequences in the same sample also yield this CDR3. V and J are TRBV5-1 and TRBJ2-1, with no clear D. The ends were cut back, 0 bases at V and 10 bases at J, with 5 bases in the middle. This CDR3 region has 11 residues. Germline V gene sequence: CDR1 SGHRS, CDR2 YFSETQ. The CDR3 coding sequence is TGCGCCAGCAGCTTGGGTCCGGAGCAGTTCTTC. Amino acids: CASSLGPEQFF.

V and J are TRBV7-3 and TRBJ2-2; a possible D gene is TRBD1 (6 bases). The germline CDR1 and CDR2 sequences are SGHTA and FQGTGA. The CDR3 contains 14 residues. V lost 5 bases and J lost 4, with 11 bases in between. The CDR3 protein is CASSHGQSTGELFF. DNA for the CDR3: TGTGCCAGCAGCCACGGACAGTCCACCGGGGAGCTGTTTTTT.

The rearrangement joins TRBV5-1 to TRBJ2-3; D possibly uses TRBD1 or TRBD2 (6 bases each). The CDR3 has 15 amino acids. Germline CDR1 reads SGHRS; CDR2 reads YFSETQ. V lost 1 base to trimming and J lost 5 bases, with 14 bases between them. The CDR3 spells CASSLWSGAEDTQYF. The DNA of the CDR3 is TGCGCCAGCAGCTTGTGGTCGGGGGCTGAAGATACGCAGTATTTT.

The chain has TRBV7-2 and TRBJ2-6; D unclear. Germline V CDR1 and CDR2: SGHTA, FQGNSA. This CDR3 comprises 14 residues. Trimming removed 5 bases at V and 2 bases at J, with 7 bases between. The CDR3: CASSTATGANVLTF. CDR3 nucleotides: TGTGCCAGCAGCACAGCAACTGGGGCCAACGTCCTGACTTTC.

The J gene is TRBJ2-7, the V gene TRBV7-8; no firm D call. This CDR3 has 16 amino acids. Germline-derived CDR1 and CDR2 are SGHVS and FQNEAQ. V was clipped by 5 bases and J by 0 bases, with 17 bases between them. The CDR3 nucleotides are TGTGCCAGCAGCCCTCTTACGGGCAGGTTCTCCTACGAGCAGTACTTC. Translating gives CASSPLTGRFSYEQYF.

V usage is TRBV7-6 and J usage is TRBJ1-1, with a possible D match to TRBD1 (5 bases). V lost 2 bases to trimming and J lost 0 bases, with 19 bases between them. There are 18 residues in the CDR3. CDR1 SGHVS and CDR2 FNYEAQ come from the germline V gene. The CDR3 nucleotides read TGTGCCAGCAGCTTACTCCTTCGGGAGGGGATCATGAACACTGAAGCTTTCTTT. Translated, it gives CASSLLLREGIMNTEAFF.

CDR3 bases: TGTGCCAGCAGCGCAAAGCTAGCGGGAGTGGGAAACATTCAGTACTTC. It specifies CASSAKLAGVGNIQYF. This chain uses TRBV9 with TRBJ2-4; TRBD2 matches at 10 bases. Germline-derived CDR1 and CDR2 are SGDLS and YYNGEE. The CDR3 runs 16 residues. The V gene end was trimmed by 3 bases and the J gene end by 6 bases; junction bases not matched to a gene: 9.

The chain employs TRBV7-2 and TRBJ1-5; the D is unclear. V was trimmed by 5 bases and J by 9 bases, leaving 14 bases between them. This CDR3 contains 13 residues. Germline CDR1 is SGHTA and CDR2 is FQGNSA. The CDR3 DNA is TGTGCCAGCAGCCGAATCCCTCAGCTGCCCCAGCATTTT. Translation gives CASSRIPQLPQHF.

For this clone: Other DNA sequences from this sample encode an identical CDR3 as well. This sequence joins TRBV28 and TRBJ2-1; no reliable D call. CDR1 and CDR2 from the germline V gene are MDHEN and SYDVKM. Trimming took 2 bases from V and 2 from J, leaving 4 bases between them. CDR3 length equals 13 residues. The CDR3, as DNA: TGTGCCAGCAGTTTACAGACCTACAATGAGCAGTTCTTC. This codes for CASSLQTYNEQFF.

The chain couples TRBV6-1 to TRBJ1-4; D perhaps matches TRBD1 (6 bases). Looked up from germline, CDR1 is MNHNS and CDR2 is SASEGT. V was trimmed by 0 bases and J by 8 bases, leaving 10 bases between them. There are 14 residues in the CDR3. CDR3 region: CASSEAKGVEKLFF. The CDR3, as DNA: TGTGCCAGCAGTGAAGCTAAGGGGGTCGAAAAACTGTTTTTT.